This TCR beta chain came from a study of cytomegalovirus exposure and HLA in healthy donors. For the study at large: Some 85 million unique TCRs, all from HLA-typed donors, were included in an early release of the data.

The length of the CDR3 is 12 residues. Germline V gene lookup returns CDR1 SGHTA and CDR2 FQGNSA. The V segment lost 5 bases and the J segment 8 bases; nucleotides outside the gene matches: 4. As for this clone: Antigen unknown.

Study findings and constraints: Cytomegalovirus-associated TCR beta chains were listed, numbering 150 to 200.

PCR used 60 Vbeta primers and 13 Jbeta primers. Original analysis: About 11 million shared chains were among the approximately 76 million unique TCR beta chains that a later analysis counted. The assay was immunoSEQ multiplex PCR, and TCRdb's table has in-frame clones only and misses some. V and J calls and clone size are those listed in that table; D and trimming were worked out from the DNA. The data contain just over 150,000 clones, roughly 84% of them singletons. The V call is TRBV7-2, the J call TRBJ1-2; 8 nucleotides agree with TRBD1. The sequencing sample was made of PBMCs. This sequence originates from a man aged 18 to 30 in good health and CMV-seropositive. CDR3 region: CASSRTGSGYTF. CDR3 DNA: TGTGCCAGCAGCCGGACAGGGAGCGGCTACACCTTC.